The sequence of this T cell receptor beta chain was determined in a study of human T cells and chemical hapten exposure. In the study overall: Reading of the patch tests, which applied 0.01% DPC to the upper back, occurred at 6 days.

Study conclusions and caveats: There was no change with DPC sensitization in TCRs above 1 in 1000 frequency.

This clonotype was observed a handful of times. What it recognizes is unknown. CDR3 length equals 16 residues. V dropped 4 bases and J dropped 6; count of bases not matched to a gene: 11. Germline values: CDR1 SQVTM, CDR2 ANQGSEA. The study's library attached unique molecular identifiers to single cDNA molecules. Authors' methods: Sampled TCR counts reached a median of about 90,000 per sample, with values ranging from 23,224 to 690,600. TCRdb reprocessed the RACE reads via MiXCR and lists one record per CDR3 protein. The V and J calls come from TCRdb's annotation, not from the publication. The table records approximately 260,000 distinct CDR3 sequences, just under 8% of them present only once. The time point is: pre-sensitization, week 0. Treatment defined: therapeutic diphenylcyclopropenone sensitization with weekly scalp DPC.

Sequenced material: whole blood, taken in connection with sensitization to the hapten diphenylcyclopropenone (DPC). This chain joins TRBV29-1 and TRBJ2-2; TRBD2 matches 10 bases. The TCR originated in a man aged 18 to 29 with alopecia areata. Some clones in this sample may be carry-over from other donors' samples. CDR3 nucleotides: TGCAGCGTTGGTGCTAGCGGGGGTGCAGACCCCGGGGAGCTGTTTTTT. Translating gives CSVGASGGADPGELFF.